This T cell receptor (beta chain) originates from a study of OX40 agonist ivuxolimab in advanced cancers. Study at large: Previous treatment with anti-PD-1, anti-PD-L1 or anti-CTLA-4 therapy was allowed; 35% to 50% had received some. Study results and limitations: On average, a greater number of expanded clones characterised CD8+ T cells relative to CD4+. Antigen targets of the expanded peripheral T cells went undetermined.

On this clone itself: The antigen remains undetermined.

Assay used: immunoSEQ multiplex PCR; TCRdb lists only in-frame clones, some missing. The sample lists about 61,000 clones, 70% to 90% occurring once. Germline-derived CDR1 and CDR2 are MNHEY and SVGAGI. The CDR3 is made up of 14 amino acids. The trim removed 2 bases at V and 8 bases at J, leaving 7 bases unmatched. The rearrangement uses TRBV6-5 and TRBJ2-3; 7 bases map to TRBD1. The material sequenced was CD4+ or CD8+ T cells sorted from blood, taken in a trial of the OX40 agonist ivuxolimab. The clonotype comes from an adult with an advanced solid tumor such as melanoma, head and neck, liver or kidney cancer. The chain's CDR3 is CASSYPTGMGTQYF. CDR3 nucleotides: TGTGCCAGCAGTTACCCGACAGGGATGGGTACGCAGTATTTT.